These T cell receptor beta chains were read from a single sample in a study of T cells after yellow fever vaccination. One entry per CDR3 protein results from TCRdb running MiXCR on the 5' RACE reads. The sample holds 600,000 to 750,000 distinct CDR3 sequences, around 12% seen once. Sequenced material: PBMCs, taken on the day of the yellow fever booster vaccination. The receptors were gathered from a man aged 25 to 40 who received the YFV17D yellow fever vaccine. Both conserved end residues are part of each CDR3. D genes are given only for firm matches. A row's size may be missing; if present it is once, few, many or a size class.

CDR3 protein: CASSFSESGVGYTF; CDR3 DNA: TGTGCCAGCAGTTTCTCCGAATCCGGGGTAGGCTACACCTTC; J gene: TRBJ1-2; V gene: TRBV28; clone size: -; D gene: -
CDR3 protein: CSARVNGRAQYYNEQFF; CDR3 DNA: TGCAGTGCTAGAGTTAACGGGAGGGCTCAATACTACAATGAGCAGTTCTTC; J gene: TRBJ2-1; V gene: TRBV20-1; clone size: -; D gene: TRBD2
CDR3 protein: CASSYYRGADYEQYF; CDR3 DNA: TGTGCCAGCAGCTATTACAGGGGGGCAGACTACGAGCAGTACTTC; J gene: TRBJ2-7; V gene: TRBV7-2; clone size: few; D gene: TRBD1
CDR3 protein: CACTPGLAGAHEQFF; CDR3 DNA: TGTGCCTGCACCCCGGGACTAGCGGGAGCACATGAGCAGTTCTTC; J gene: TRBJ2-1; V gene: TRBV3-1; clone size: -; D gene: TRBD2
CDR3 protein: CASSSLDESYEQYF; CDR3 DNA: TGTGCCAGCAGTTCACTGGACGAATCCTACGAGCAGTACTTC; J gene: TRBJ2-7; V gene: TRBV28; clone size: few; D gene: -
CDR3 protein: CASSGLSGRTILDNEQFF; CDR3 DNA: TGTGCCAGCAGTGGGTTGAGCGGGAGGACTATCCTAGACAATGAGCAGTTCTTC; J gene: TRBJ2-1; V gene: TRBV27; clone size: many; D gene: TRBD2
CDR3 protein: CASSLYAGRETQYF; CDR3 DNA: TGTGCCAGCAGCTTGTATGCGGGGCGGGAGACCCAGTACTTC; J gene: TRBJ2-5; V gene: TRBV5-6; clone size: -; D gene: -
CDR3 protein: CASSLSFTNTEAFF; CDR3 DNA: TGTGCCAGCAGCTTAAGTTTCACTAACACTGAAGCTTTCTTT; J gene: TRBJ1-1; V gene: TRBV7-9; clone size: -; D gene: -
CDR3 protein: CATSDSPTGGWETLYF; CDR3 DNA: TGTGCCACCAGTGATTCCCCCACAGGGGGCTGGGAGACCCTGTACTTC; J gene: TRBJ2-5; V gene: TRBV24-1; clone size: -; D gene: TRBD1
CDR3 protein: CASSLVPGRSEAFF; CDR3 DNA: TGTGCCAGCAGCTTAGTTCCAGGGAGGTCTGAAGCTTTCTTT; J gene: TRBJ1-1; V gene: TRBV7-2; clone size: few; D gene: -
CDR3 protein: CASSQENRGHEQFF; CDR3 DNA: TGCGCCAGCAGCCAAGAGAACAGGGGGCATGAGCAGTTCTTC; J gene: TRBJ2-1; V gene: TRBV4-3; clone size: -; D gene: TRBD1
CDR3 protein: CASRRDRQGFYEQYF; CDR3 DNA: TGTGCCAGCAGGAGGGACAGGCAGGGATTCTACGAGCAGTACTTC; J gene: TRBJ2-7; V gene: TRBV6-2/TRBV6-3; clone size: few; D gene: TRBD1